This TCR beta chain was found in a study of blood T cell repertoires in COVID-19. The CDR3 spans 15 residues. Germline assignment: CDR1 SGHDN and CDR2 FVKESK. The trim removed 3 bases at V and 6 bases at J, leaving 6 bases unmatched. Libraries were prepared by immunoSEQ multiplex PCR; TCRdb keeps only in-frame clonotypes and omits some of them. Among about 410,000 clones listed, roughly 90% were seen once. The gene calls are TRBV14 and TRBJ1-2; the match to TRBD1 covers 11 bases. The sequenced sample was peripheral blood. This sequence was found in a woman in her forties with COVID-19, enrolled during active disease. In DNA, the CDR3 is TGTGCCAGCAGCCAGTGGACAGGGGGCGCCGATGGCTACACCTTC. Translated: CASSQWTGGADGYTF.